This T cell receptor beta chain was obtained from a study of blood T cell repertoires in COVID-19. With V trimmed by 0 bases and J by 0 bases, 14 bases remained unmatched. Germline CDR1 and CDR2: ENHRY and SYGVKD. The CDR3 contains 19 residues. Profiling relied on immunoSEQ multiplex PCR, and the TCRdb table lists in-frame clones only, not all of them. The table shows about 180,000 clones, with roughly 82% occurring only once. Participants were aged roughly 18 to 90 years, lived in under 25 US areas, and enrolled virtually. Participants' own reports of clinical history determined their cohort assignment.

The chain employs TRBV10-3 and TRBJ2-7, with 7 bases lining up with TRBD2. The material sequenced was PBMCs or T cells enriched from blood (not recorded which). This receptor was taken from a woman aged 25-40 years who had recovered from COVID-19. The DNA of the CDR3 is TGTGCCATCAGTGAGTCTTCGGCTAGCGGCCCCGTCAGCTCCTACGAGCAGTACTTC. As protein: CAISESSASGPVSSYEQYF.